Shown below are 7 T cell receptor beta chains from a single sample sequenced in a study of vaccination effects on CD4 cells after COVID-19. Their specific antigens are unknown. Peptide-pool stimulation followed by sequencing identified expanded antigen-specific CD4+ clonotypes in the ViraFEST assay. CD4+ T cells were isolated after 10 days of culture. According to the study, vaccine recipients showed no prior SARS-CoV-2 infection and negative nucleocapsid antibodies. Measured with immunoSEQ multiplex PCR; TCRdb has only the in-frame clones, and not every one. The table lists 30,000 to 45,000 clones, about two thirds of them singletons. This specimen consisted of CD4+ T cells from PBMCs cultured with SARS-CoV-2 spike peptides, obtained before COVID-19 vaccination. These TCRs come from a human donor who received a COVID-19 vaccine.

J is TRBJ2-7 and V is TRBV27; 9 bases map to TRBD1. Germline CDR1 is MNHEY and CDR2 is SMNVEV (reference sequence). Losses at the gene ends were 6 bases for V and 4 bases for J; bases not matched to a gene: 4. The CDR3 spans 13 residues. CDR3 in amino acids: CASRQGQGYEQYF. CDR3 sequence (DNA): TGTGCCAGCAGACAGGGACAGGGTTACGAGCAGTACTTC.

The table lists this clone with a few counts. The rearrangement joins TRBV7-2 to TRBJ1-5; the match to TRBD1 covers 9 bases. The germline V gene has CDR1 SGHTA and CDR2 FQGNSA. The CDR3 is made up of 15 amino acids. V was clipped by 4 bases and J by 3 bases; unmatched bases: 4. The CDR3 protein is CASSYNRGLNQPQHF. CDR3 nucleotide sequence: TGTGCCAGCAGCTACAACAGGGGGCTCAATCAGCCCCAGCATTTT. Together with reference TRBV7-2 and TRBJ1-5, the CDR3 gives the full variable domain: GAGVSQSPSNKVTEKGKDVELRCDPISGHTALYWYRQSLGQGLEFLIYFQGNSAPDKSGLPSDRFSAERTGGSVSTLTIQRTQQEDSAVYLCASSYNRGLNQPQHFGDGTRLSIL.

This clone was seen only a few times. This rearrangement joins TRBV12-3 or TRBV12-4 to TRBJ2-2, with TRBD1 as a possible D gene (6 bases). This CDR3 is 13 amino acids long. V lost 4 bases to trimming and J lost 6 bases, with 9 bases between them. CDR3 amino acids: CASSSTGPGELFF. In nucleotides, the CDR3 is TGTGCCAGCAGTTCCACAGGGCCCGGGGAGCTGTTTTTT.

This clone appeared once. This chain links TRBV19 with TRBJ1-2, with TRBD1 as a possible D gene (6 bases). Trimming removed 0 bases at V and 2 bases at J, with 10 bases between. This CDR3 spans 15 amino acids. Germline lookup yields CDR1 LNHDA and CDR2 SQIVND (reference sequence). As DNA, the CDR3 is TGTGCCAGTAGTATAGAAGCAGGGGCCAACTATGGCTACACCTTC. Its protein is CASSIEAGANYGYTF.

The V call is TRBV5-4, the J call TRBJ1-2, with TRBD1 matching 11 bases. Trimming took 4 bases from V and 8 from J; bases not matched to a gene: 7. Germline lookup yields CDR1 SGHNT and CDR2 YYREEE (reference sequence). The CDR3 consists of 14 residues. The CDR3 sequence is CASSLGQGGEGYTF. CDR3 nucleotides: TGTGCCAGCAGCCTGGGACAGGGGGGAGAAGGCTACACCTTC.

In this sample, this clone turned up a few times. The chain recombines TRBV4-3 with TRBJ2-3; no definite D call. The CDR3 consists of 15 residues. Trimming cost V 0 bases and J 0 bases, with 7 bases left between them. Germline CDR1 is LGHNA and CDR2 is YSLEER. This CDR3 is CASSQDSPSTDTQYF. The DNA for the CDR3 is TGCGCCAGCAGCCAAGATAGCCCTAGCACAGATACGCAGTATTTT.

The chain joins TRBV11-2 to TRBJ1-1; D is perhaps TRBD1 (5 bases). Trimming cost V 5 bases and J 4 bases, with 14 bases left between them. CDR3 length: 14 amino acids. The germline V gene encodes CDR1 SGHAT and CDR2 FQNNGV. The CDR3 DNA is TGTGCCAGCAGCCCCCATTTGGGGGGCACTGAAGCTTTCTTT. It translates to CASSPHLGGTEAFF.